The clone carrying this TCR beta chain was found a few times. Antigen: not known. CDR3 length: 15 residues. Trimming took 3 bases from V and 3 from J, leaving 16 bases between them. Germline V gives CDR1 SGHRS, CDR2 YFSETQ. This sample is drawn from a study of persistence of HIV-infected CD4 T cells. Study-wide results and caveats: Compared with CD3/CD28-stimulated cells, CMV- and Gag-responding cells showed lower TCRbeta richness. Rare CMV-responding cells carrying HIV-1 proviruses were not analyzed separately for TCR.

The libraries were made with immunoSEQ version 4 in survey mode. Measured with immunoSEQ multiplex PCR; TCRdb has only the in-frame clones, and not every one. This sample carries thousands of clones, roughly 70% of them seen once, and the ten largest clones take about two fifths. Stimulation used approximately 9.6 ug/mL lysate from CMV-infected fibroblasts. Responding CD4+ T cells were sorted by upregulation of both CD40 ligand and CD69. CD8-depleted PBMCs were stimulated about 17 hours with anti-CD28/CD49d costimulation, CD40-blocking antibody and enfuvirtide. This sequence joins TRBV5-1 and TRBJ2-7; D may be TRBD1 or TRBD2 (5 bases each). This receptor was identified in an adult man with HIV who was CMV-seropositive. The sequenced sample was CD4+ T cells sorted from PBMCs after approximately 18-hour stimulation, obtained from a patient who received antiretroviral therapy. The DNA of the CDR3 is TGCGCCAGCAGCTCGGACGGGACGTCCCGCTACGAGCAGTACTTC. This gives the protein CASSSDGTSRYEQYF.